This T cell receptor beta chain was identified during a study of early T cells in non-severe SARS-CoV-2 infection. Study details: Sequencing was performed on bulk RNA from unsorted whole blood, leaving chains unpaired.

Per the germline V gene, CDR1 is DFQATT and CDR2 is SNEGSKA (reference sequence). J lost 1 base, V lost 6 bases, and 5 bases had no gene match. CDR3 length: 14 amino acids. Unique molecular identifier tags were affixed to discrete cDNA molecules. MiXCR, run by TCRdb on the 5' RACE reads, gives a single entry per CDR3 protein. The table includes tens of thousands of distinct CDR3 sequences, 14% detected once. The clonotype originates from an adult who was a healthcare worker with PCR-confirmed SARS-CoV-2 infection or an uninfected control (not recorded which). The chain couples TRBV20-1 to TRBJ2-3; the match to TRBD2 covers 9 bases. Sample: whole blood. The CDR3 loop is CSALRLAGTDTQYF. Here the CDR3 DNA reads TGCAGTGCCCTTAGACTAGCGGGCACAGATACGCAGTATTTT.